This T cell receptor beta chain derives from a study of human T cells and chemical hapten exposure. Study conclusions and caveats: Following DPC sensitization, TCRs present above 1 in 1000 frequency showed no change.

This clonotype was counted at least ten times. Its antigen remains unidentified. It was the library that attached unique molecular identifiers to individual cDNA molecules. TCRdb fed the RACE reads into MiXCR, producing one record per CDR3 protein. The table shows about 85,000 distinct CDR3 sequences, with 8.5% to 9% occurring only once. Germline V gives CDR1 DFQATT, CDR2 SNEGSKA (reference sequence). V was shortened by 6 bases and J by 2 bases, with 12 bases between the two germline ends. The CDR3 has 13 amino acids. The time point here: pre-sensitization, week 0. As for treatment: therapeutic diphenylcyclopropenone sensitization with weekly scalp DPC.

The starting material was whole blood, obtained in connection with sensitization to the hapten diphenylcyclopropenone (DPC). The chain uses TRBV20-1 and TRBJ2-3, with D perhaps TRBD1 (5 bases). The receptor comes from a man in his forties with alopecia areata. Some clones in this sample may be carry-over from other donors' samples. CDR3 sequence: CSAYDRNTDTQYF. In DNA, the CDR3 is TGCAGTGCCTACGACAGAAACACAGATACGCAGTATTTT.